This TCR beta chain was identified during a study of cytomegalovirus exposure and HLA in healthy donors. Study information: An early release of data contained roughly 86 million unique TCRs, which came from HLA-typed donors.

The PCR contained 60 Vbeta and 13 Jbeta primers. Clones were sequenced by immunoSEQ multiplex PCR, and TCRdb holds only the in-frame ones, with some missing. With roughly 100,000 clones in the sample, the ten largest clones hold approximately 3.7%. A word on this clone: Its target is not known.

V trimming: 1 base; J trimming: 1 base; junction bases outside the gene matches: 0. CDR1 is MNHEY, CDR2 SMNVEV, per germline (reference sequence). The CDR3 runs to 15 residues. Whole-study results and caveats: Previously analyzed data showed that most TCR beta V segments were productive at a frequency of about 87% or about 30%. Among the most significant clusters, several appeared linked to common viral pathogens in a later analysis.

The clonotype originates from a man in his forties or fifties in good health and CMV-seronegative. Material: PBMCs. The gene calls are TRBV27 and TRBJ2-2, with 7 positions matching TRBD2. CDR3 sequence: CASSLWGGNTGELFF. The CDR3 DNA follows: TGTGCCAGCAGTTTATGGGGGGGGAACACCGGGGAGCTGTTTTTT.